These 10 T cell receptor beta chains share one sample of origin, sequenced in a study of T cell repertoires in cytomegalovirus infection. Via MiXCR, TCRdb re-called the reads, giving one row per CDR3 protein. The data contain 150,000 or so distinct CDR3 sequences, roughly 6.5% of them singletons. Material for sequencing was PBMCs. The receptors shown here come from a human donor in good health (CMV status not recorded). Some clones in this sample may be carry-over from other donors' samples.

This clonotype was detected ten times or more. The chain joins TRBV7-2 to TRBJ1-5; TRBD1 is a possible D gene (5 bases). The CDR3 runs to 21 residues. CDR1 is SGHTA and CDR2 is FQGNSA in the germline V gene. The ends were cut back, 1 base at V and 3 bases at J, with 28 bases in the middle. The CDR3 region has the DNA TGTGCCAGCAGCTTAGGGTTGGGGGGGTTCAGTAGTCCCGGTAACAATCAGCCCCAGCATTTT. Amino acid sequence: CASSLGLGGFSSPGNNQPQHF.

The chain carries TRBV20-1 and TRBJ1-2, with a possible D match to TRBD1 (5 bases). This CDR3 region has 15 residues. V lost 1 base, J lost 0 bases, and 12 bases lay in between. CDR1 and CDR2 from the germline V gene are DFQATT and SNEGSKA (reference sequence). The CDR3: CSARALQEANYGYTF. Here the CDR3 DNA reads TGCAGTGCTAGAGCCCTACAGGAAGCTAACTATGGCTACACCTTC.

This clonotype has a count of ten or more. The CDR3 DNA is TGCAGCGTTGAGTACCCACAGGGGGCAAGTTCGGGTGGCTACACCTTC. This sequence encodes CSVEYPQGASSGGYTF. This rearrangement joins TRBV29-1 to TRBJ1-2; the match to TRBD1 covers 9 bases. V shed 3 bases, J shed 7 bases, and the junction held 15 bases outside the gene matches. This CDR3 contains 16 residues. In germline, CDR1 is SQVTM, CDR2 ANQGSEA.

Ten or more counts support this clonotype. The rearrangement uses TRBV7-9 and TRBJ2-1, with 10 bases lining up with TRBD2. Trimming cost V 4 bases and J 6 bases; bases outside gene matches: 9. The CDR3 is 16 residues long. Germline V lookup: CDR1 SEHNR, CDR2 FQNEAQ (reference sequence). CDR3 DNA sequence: TGTGCCAGCAGCTCACCGCAGCGGGGGGGACTCAATGAGCAGTTCTTC. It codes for CASSSPQRGGLNEQFF.

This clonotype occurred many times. Written as DNA, the CDR3 is TGTGCCAGCAGCTTAGCGAGCGGGGGCAACTCCTACGAGCAGTACTTC. Its translation: CASSLASGGNSYEQYF. The rearrangement uses TRBV7-2 and TRBJ2-7, with TRBD2 matching over 8 bases. V shed 0 bases, J shed 0 bases, and the junction held 4 bases outside the gene matches. The germline V gene encodes CDR1 SGHTA and CDR2 FQGNSA. The CDR3 covers 16 residues.

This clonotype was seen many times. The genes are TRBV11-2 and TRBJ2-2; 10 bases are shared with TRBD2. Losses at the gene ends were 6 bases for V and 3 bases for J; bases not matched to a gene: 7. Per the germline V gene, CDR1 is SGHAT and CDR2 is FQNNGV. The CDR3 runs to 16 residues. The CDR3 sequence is CASRSSGGADTGELFF. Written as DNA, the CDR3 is TGTGCCAGCAGGTCCAGCGGGGGGGCCGACACCGGGGAGCTGTTTTTT.

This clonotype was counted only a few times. CDR3 DNA sequence: TGTGCCAGCAGCCCCAGACAGAATAATTCACCCCTCCACTTT. As protein: CASSPRQNNSPLHF. The chain carries TRBV7-9 and TRBJ1-6, with D perhaps matching TRBD1 (5 bases). The CDR3 is 14 residues long. Germline loops: CDR1 SEHNR, CDR2 FQNEAQ (reference sequence). The V gene lost 5 bases and the J gene lost 5 bases, with 10 bases spanning the gap. Together with reference TRBV7-9 and TRBJ1-6, the CDR3 gives the full variable domain: DTGVSQNPRHKITKRGQNVTFRCDPISEHNRLYWYRQTLGQGPEFLTYFQNEAQLEKSRLLSDRFSAERPKGSFSTLEIQRTEQGDSAMYLCASSPRQNNSPLHFGNGTRLTVT.

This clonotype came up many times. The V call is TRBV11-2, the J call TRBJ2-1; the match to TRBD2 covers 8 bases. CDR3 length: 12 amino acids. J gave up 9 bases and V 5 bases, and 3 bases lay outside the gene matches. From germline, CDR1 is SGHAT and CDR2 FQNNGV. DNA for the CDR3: TGTGCCAGCAGCCTCGGGGGGGGTGAGCAGTTCTTC. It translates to CASSLGGGEQFF.

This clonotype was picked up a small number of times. The CDR3 spells CSAEIDQPQHF. CDR3 in DNA: TGCAGTGCCGAGATCGATCAGCCCCAGCATTTT. The V call is TRBV20-1, the J call TRBJ1-5, with unresolved D. Trimming stripped 6 bases from V and 5 bases from J, with 8 bases between. Per the germline V gene, CDR1 is DFQATT and CDR2 is SNEGSKA (reference sequence). The CDR3 is 11 residues long.

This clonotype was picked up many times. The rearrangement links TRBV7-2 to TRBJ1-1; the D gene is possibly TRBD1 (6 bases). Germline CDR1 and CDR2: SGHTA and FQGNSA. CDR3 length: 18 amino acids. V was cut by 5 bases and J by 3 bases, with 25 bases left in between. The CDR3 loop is CASSHSRGRFGLDTEAFF. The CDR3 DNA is TGTGCCAGCAGCCATAGCCGGGGGCGCTTTGGATTAGACACTGAAGCTTTCTTT.